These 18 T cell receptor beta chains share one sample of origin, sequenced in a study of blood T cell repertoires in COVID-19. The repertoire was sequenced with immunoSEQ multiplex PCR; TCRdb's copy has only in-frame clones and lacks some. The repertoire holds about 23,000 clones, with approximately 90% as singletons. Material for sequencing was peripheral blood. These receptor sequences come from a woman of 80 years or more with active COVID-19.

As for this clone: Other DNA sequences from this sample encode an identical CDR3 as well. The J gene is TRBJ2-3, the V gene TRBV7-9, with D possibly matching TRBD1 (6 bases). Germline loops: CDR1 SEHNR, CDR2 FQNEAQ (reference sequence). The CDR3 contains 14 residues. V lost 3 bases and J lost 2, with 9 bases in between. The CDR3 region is CASSLTGSTDTQYF. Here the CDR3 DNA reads TGTGCCAGCAGCTTGACAGGTTCCACAGATACGCAGTATTTT.

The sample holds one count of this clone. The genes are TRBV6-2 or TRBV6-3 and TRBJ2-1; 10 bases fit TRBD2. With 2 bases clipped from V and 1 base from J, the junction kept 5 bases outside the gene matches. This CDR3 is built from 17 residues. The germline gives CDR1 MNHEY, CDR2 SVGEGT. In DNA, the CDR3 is TGTGCCAGCAGTTACGGATTGACTAGCGGGTCCTACAATGAGCAGTTCTTC. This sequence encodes CASSYGLTSGSYNEQFF.

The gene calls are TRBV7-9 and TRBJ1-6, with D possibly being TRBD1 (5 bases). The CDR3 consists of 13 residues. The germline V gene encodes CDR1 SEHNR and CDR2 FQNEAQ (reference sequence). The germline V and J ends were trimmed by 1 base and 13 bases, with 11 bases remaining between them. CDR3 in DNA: TGTGCCAGCAGCTTAGAAGGAGGGGTCCCCCTCCACTTT. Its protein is CASSLEGGVPLHF.

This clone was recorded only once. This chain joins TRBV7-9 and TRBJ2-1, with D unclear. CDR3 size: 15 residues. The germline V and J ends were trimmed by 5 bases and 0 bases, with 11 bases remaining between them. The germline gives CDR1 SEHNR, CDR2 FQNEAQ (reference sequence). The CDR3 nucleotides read TGTGCCAGCAGCCCGCGCCTACCCTCCTACAATGAGCAGTTCTTC. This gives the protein CASSPRLPSYNEQFF.

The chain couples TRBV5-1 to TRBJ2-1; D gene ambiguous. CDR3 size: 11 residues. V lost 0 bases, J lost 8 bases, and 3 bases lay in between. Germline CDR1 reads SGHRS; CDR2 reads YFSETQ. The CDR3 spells CASSLEHEQFF. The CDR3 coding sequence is TGCGCCAGCAGCTTGGAGCATGAGCAGTTCTTC.

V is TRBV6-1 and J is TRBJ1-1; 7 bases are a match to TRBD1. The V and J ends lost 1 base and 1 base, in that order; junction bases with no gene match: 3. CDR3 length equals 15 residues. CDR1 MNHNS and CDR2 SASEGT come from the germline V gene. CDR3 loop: CASSEVGTENTEAFF. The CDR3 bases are TGTGCCAGCAGTGAAGTGGGGACAGAGAACACTGAAGCTTTCTTT.

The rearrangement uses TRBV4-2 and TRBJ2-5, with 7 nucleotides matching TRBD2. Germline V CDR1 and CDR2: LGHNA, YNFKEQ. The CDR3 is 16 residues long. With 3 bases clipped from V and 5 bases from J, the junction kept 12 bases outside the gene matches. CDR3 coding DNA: TGTGCCAGCAGCCAGCGAGCGGGGCCGGGGGAGGAGACCCAGTACTTC. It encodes CASSQRAGPGEETQYF.

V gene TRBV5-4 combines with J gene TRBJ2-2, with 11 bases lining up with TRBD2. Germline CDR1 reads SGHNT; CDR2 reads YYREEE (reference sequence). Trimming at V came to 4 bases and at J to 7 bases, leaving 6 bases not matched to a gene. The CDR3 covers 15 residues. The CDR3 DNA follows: TGTGCCAGCAGCCTTAGCGGGGGGGCCGGCGGGGAGCTGTTTTTT. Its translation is CASSLSGGAGGELFF.

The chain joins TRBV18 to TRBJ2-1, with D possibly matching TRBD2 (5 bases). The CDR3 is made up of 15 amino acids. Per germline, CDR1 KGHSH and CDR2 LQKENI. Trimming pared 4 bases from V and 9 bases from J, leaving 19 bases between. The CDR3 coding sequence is TGTGCCAGCTCACTTGGAGGACTGAACCTTTTTGAGCAGTTCTTC. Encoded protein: CASSLGGLNLFEQFF.

In DNA form, the CDR3 reads TGTGCCAGCAGCTTGGACGCTGGACAGGGTTATGGCTACACCTTC. As protein: CASSLDAGQGYGYTF. V is TRBV5-4 and J is TRBJ1-2; 8 bases align to TRBD1. Germline CDR1 is SGHNT and CDR2 is YYREEE (reference sequence). Unmatched junction bases numbered 6, after V lost 0 bases and J lost 5 bases. The CDR3 totals 15 residues.

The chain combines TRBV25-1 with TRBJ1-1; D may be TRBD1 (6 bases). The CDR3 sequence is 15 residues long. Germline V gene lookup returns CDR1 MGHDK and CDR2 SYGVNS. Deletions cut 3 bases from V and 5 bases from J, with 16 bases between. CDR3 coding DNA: TGTGCCAGCAGTGATATGCAGGGGTTTGTAACTGAAGCTTTCTTT. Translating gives CASSDMQGFVTEAFF.

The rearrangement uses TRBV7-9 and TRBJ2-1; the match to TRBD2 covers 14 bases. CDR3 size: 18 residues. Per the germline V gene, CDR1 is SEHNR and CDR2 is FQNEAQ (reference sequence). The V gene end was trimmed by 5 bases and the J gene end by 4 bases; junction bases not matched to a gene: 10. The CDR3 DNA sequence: TGTGCCAGCAGCAACCTCGGGACTAGCGGGGGCCGATACAATGAGCAGTTCTTC. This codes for CASSNLGTSGGRYNEQFF.

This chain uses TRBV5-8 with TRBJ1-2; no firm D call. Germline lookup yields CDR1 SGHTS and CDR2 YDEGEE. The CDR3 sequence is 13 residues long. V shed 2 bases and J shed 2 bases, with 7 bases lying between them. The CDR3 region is CASSFDKNYGYTF. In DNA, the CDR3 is TGTGCCAGCAGCTTTGACAAGAACTATGGCTACACCTTC.

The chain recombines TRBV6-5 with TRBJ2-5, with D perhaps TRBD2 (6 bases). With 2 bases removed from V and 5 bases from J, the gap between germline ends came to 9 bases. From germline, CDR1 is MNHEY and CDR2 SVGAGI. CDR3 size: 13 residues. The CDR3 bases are TGTGCCAGCAGTTACAGGGAGGTTGAGACCCAGTACTTC. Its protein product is CASSYREVETQYF.

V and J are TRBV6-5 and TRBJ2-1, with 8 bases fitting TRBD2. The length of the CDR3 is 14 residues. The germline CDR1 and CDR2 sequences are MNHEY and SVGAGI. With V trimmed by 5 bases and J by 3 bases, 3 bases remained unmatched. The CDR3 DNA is TGTGCCAGCAGTATAAGCGGGGGCTACAATGAGCAGTTCTTC. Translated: CASSISGGYNEQFF.

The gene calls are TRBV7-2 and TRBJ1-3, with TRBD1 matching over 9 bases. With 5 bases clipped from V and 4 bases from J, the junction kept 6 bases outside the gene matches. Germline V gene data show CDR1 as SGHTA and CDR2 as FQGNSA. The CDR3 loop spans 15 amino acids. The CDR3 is CASSLGQGIGNTIYF. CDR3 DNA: TGTGCCAGCAGCCTAGGACAGGGGATCGGAAACACCATATATTTT.

The CDR3 DNA is TGTGCCAGCAGCCAACATCCAGCAGGCTATGAGACCCAGTACTTC. It is translated as CASSQHPAGYETQYF. This chain uses TRBV3-1 (or the pseudogene TRBV3-2) with TRBJ2-5, with no clear D. V was clipped by 2 bases and J by 5 bases, with 15 bases between them. Germline-derived CDR1 and CDR2 are LGHDT and YNNKEL (reference sequence). The CDR3 sequence is 15 residues long.

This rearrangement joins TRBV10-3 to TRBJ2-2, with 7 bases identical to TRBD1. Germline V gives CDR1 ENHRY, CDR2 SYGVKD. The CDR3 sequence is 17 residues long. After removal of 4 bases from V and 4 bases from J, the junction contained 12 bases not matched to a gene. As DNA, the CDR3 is TGTGCCATCAGTGCCAGGCCTACAGGGGACGGCACCGGGGAGCTGTTTTTT. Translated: CAISARPTGDGTGELFF.